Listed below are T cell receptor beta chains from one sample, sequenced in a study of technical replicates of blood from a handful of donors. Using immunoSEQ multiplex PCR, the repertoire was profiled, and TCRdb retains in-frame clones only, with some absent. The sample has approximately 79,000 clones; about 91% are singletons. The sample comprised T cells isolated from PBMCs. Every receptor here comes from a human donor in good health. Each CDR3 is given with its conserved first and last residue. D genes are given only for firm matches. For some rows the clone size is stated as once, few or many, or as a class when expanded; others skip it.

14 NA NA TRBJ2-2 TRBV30 CAWSAGVNTGELFF TGTGCCTGGAGTGCGGGAGTCAACACCGGGGAGCTGTTTTTT
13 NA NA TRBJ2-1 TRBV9 CASSVVLANEQFF TGTGCCAGCAGCGTAGTGCTAGCTAATGAGCAGTTCTTC
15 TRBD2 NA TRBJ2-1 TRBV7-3 CASSLIAGDGNEQFF TGTGCCAGCAGCTTAATAGCGGGAGATGGCAATGAGCAGTTCTTC
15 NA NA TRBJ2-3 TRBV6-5 CASSYSGTSTDTQYF TGTGCCAGCAGTTACTCCGGGACTAGCACAGATACGCAGTATTTT
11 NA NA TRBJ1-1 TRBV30 CAWSTGGQAFF TGTGCCTGGAGCACGGGGGGCCAAGCTTTCTTT
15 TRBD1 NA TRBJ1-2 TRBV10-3 CAISGTGTGDYGYTF TGTGCCATCAGCGGAACCGGGACAGGAGACTATGGCTACACCTTC
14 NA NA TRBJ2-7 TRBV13 CASSEYGVPYEQYF TGTGCCAGCAGCGAATACGGGGTTCCCTACGAGCAGTACTTC
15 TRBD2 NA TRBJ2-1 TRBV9 CASSVSGRSYNEQFF TGTGCCAGCAGCGTAAGCGGGAGATCCTACAATGAGCAGTTCTTC
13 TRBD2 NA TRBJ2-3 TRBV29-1 CSNQLAGTDTQYF TGCAGCAACCAACTAGCGGGGACAGATACGCAGTATTTT
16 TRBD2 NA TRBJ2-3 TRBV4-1 CASSQEGGLVGDTQYF TGCGCCAGCAGCCAAGAAGGGGGACTAGTCGGCGATACGCAGTATTTT
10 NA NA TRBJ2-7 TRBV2 CASTVYEQYF TGTGCCAGCACCGTCTACGAGCAGTACTTC
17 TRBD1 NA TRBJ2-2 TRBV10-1 CASSESSRTGVGGELFF TGCGCCAGCAGTGAGTCATCGAGGACAGGGGTAGGAGGGGAGCTGTTTTTT
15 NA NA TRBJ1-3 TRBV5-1 CASSLLGGSGNTIYF TGCGCCAGCAGCTTGCTCGGGGGCTCTGGAAACACCATATATTTT
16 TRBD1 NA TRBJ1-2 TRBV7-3 CASSPPTMDRGDGYTF TGTGCCAGCAGCCCTCCAACTATGGACAGGGGAGATGGCTACACCTTC
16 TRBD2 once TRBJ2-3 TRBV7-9 CASSDPSGHLTDTQYF TGTGCCAGCAGCGACCCTAGCGGACACCTCACAGATACGCAGTATTTT
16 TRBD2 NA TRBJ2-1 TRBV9 CASSVVVAGDWNEQFF TGTGCCAGCAGCGTAGTAGTAGCGGGAGATTGGAATGAGCAGTTCTTC
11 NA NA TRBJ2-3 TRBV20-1 CSAASTDTQYF TGCAGTGCGGCTAGCACAGATACGCAGTATTTT
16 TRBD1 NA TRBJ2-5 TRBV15 CATSGTGWGRQETQYF TGTGCCACCAGCGGGACAGGATGGGGTCGTCAAGAGACCCAGTACTTC
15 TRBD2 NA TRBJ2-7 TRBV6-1 CASSPSSGRAYEQYF TGTGCCAGCAGTCCCTCGTCCGGGAGGGCCTACGAGCAGTACTTC
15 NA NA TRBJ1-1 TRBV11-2 CASSLVGGAGTEAFF TGTGCCAGCAGCTTAGTCGGGGGGGCGGGAACTGAAGCTTTCTTT
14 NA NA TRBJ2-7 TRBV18 CASSLDRSSYEQYF TGTGCCAGCTCCCTCGACCGGAGCTCCTACGAGCAGTACTTC
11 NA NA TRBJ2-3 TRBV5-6 CASSSTDTQYF TGTGCCAGCAGCTCAACAGATACGCAGTATTTT
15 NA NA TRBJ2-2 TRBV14 CASSRIEANTGELFF TGTGCCAGCAGCCGTATAGAAGCGAACACCGGGGAGCTGTTTTTT
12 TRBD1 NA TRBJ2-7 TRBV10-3 CAIRDRTYEQYF TGTGCCATCCGGGACAGGACGTACGAGCAGTACTTC
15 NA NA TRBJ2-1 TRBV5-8 CASSLGVSSHNEQFF TGTGCCAGCAGCTTAGGGGTTAGTAGCCACAATGAGCAGTTCTTC
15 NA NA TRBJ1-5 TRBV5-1 CASSLESGVNQPQHF TGCGCCAGCAGCTTGGAGTCGGGGGTAAATCAGCCCCAGCATTTT
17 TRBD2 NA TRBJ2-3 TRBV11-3 CASSSGTSGRRADTQYF TGTGCCAGCAGCTCCGGGACTAGCGGGAGGAGGGCAGATACGCAGTATTTT
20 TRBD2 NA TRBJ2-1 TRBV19 CASSTRTSGRAWGSYNEQFF TGTGCCAGTAGTACCCGGACTAGCGGGAGGGCCTGGGGCTCCTACAATGAGCAGTTCTTC
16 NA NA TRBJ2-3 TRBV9 CASSEPQKGGPDTQYF TGTGCCAGCAGCGAGCCCCAAAAGGGCGGGCCAGATACGCAGTATTTT
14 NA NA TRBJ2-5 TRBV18 CASSPRQGVETQYF TGTGCCAGCTCACCACGTCAAGGGGTAGAGACCCAGTACTTC
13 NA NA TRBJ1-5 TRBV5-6 CASSRVMDQPQHF TGTGCCAGCAGCCGGGTAATGGATCAGCCCCAGCATTTT
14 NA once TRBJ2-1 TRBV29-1 CSVGDGRSYNEQFF TGCAGCGTTGGAGACGGTCGCTCCTACAATGAGCAGTTCTTC
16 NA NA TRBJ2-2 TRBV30 CAWSKGGSRITGELFF TGTGCCTGGAGTAAAGGGGGTTCTAGGATCACCGGGGAGCTGTTTTTT
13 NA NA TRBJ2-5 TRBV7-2 CASSLLSGRTQYF TGTGCCAGCAGCTTACTTAGCGGAAGGACCCAGTACTTC
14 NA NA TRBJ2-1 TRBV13 CASSLGLTYNEQFF TGTGCCAGCAGCTTAGGCCTGACTTACAATGAGCAGTTCTTC